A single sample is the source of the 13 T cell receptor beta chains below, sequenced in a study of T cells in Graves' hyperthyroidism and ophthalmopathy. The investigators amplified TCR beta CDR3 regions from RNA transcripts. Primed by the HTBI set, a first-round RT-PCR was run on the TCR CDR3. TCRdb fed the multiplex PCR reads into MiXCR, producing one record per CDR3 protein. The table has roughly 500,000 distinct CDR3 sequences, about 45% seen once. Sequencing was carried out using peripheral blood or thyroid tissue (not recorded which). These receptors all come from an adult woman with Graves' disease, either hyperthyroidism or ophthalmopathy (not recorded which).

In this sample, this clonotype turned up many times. The CDR3 nucleotides read TGTGCCAGCAGGAGACTAGCGGGAGGTTACGAGCAGTACTTC. This codes for CASRRLAGGYEQYF. This chain joins TRBV5-6 and TRBJ2-7, with 13 positions matching TRBD2. The junction had 3 bases not matched to a gene; V was cut back by 5 bases and J by 4 bases. Per the germline V gene, CDR1 is SGHDT and CDR2 is YYEEEE. The CDR3 has 14 amino acids.

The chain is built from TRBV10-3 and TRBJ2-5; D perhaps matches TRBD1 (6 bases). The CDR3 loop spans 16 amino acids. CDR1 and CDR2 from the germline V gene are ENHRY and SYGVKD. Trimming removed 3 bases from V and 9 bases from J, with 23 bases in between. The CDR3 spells CAISDGRGSGNQPQYF. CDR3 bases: TGTGCCATCAGTGACGGCAGGGGATCTGGCAATCAGCCCCAGTACTTC.

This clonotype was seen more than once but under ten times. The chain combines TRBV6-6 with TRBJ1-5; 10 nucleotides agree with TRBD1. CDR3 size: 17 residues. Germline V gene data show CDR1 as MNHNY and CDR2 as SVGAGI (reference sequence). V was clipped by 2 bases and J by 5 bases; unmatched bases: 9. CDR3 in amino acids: CASSYGKGTGEHQPQHF. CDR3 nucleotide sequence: TGTGCCAGCAGTTACGGAAAAGGGACAGGGGAACATCAGCCCCAGCATTTT.

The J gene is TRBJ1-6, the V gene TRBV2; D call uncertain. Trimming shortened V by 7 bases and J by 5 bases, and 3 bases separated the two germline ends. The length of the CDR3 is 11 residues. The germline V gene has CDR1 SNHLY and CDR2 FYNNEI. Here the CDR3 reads CASTNNSPLHF. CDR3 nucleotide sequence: TGTGCCAGCACGAATAATTCACCCCTCCACTTT.

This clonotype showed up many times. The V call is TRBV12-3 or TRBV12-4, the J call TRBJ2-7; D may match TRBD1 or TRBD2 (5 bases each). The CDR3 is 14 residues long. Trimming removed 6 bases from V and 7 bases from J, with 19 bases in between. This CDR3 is CASSRSPGAGEQYF. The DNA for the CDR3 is TGTGCCAGCAGCCGCTCTCCCGGGGCAGGGGAGCAGTACTTC.

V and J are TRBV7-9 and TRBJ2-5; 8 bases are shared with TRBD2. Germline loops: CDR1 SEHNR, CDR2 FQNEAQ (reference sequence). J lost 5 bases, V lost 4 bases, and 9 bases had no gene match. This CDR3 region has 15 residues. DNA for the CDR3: TGTGCCAGCAGCTCCTCTCCGGGACTAGAGGAGACCCAGTACTTC. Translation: CASSSSPGLEETQYF.

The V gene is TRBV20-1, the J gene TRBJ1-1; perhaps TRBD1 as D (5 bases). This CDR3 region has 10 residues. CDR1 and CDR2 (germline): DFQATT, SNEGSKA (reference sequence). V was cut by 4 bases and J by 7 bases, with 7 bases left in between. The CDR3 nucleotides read TGCAGTGCTAACCAGGGTGAAGCTTTCTTT. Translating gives CSANQGEAFF.

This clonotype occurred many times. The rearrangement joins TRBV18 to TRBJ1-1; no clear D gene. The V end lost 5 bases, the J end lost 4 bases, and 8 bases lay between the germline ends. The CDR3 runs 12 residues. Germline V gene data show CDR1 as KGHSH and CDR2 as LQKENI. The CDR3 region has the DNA TGTGCCAGCTCAATGGGAGGCACTGAAGCTTTCTTT. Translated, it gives CASSMGGTEAFF.

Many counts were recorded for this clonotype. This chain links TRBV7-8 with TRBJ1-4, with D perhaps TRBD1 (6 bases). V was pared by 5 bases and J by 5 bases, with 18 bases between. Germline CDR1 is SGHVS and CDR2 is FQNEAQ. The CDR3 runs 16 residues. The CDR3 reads CASSTPGGPKNEKLFF. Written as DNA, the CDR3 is TGTGCCAGCAGCACCCCCGGGGGGCCTAAAAATGAAAAACTGTTTTTT.

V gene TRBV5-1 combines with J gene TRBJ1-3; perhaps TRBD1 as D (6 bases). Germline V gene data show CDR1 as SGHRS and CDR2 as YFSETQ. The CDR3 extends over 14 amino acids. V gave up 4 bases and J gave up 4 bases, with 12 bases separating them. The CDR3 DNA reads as TGCGCCAGCAGCGGAACTACAGGGGGAAACACCATATATTTT. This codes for CASSGTTGGNTIYF.

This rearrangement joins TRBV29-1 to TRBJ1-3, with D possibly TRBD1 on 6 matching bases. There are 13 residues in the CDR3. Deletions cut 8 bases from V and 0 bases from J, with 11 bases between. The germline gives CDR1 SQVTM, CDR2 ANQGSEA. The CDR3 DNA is TGCAGCTTAGGGGGGAGCTCTGGAAACACCATATATTTT. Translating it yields CSLGGSSGNTIYF.

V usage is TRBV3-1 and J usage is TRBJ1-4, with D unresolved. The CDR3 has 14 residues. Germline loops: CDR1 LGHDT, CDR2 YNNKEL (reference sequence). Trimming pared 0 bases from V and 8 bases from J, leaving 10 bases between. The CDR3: CASSQDLLGEKLFF. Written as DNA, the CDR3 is TGTGCCAGCAGCCAAGATCTATTGGGGGAAAAACTGTTTTTT.

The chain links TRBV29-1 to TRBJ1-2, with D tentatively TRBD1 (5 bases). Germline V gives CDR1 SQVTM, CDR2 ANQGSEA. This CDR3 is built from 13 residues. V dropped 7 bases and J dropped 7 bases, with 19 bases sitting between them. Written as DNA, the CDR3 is TGCAGCGCGGAATCCGGAACAGGTCGTGGCTACACCTTC. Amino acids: CSAESGTGRGYTF.